This TCR beta chain emerged from a study of STAT5B mutations in CD4+ large granular lymphocyte leukemia. Whole-study findings and limits: Compared with healthy controls (2/35), patient top clones favored TRBV06 (8/27).

This was a survey-level run. Profiled with immunoSEQ multiplex PCR; TCRdb holds only in-frame clones, not every one. This repertoire shows tens of thousands of clones, 60% to 80% found once; its top ten account for roughly a tenth. A few counts support this clone. Its antigen is as yet unknown. CDR1 is SNHLY and CDR2 is FYNNEI in the germline V gene. The CDR3 extends over 13 amino acids. The V end lost 3 bases, the J end lost 2 bases, and 8 bases lay between the germline ends. Sequenced input: CD4+ T cells from blood buffy coats. The sequence was collected from a human donor in good health. V is TRBV2 and J is TRBJ2-7; D unclear. The CDR3 loop is CASSDWGTYEQYF. The CDR3 region has the DNA TGTGCCAGCAGTGATTGGGGAACCTACGAGCAGTACTTC.